This T cell receptor (beta chain) was sequenced in a study of identical twins. Findings of the study overall: In monozygotic twins, models underestimated the sharing of out-of-frame TCR alpha. Twins shared beta out-of-frame sequences in excess, but this excess was weaker.

The CDR3 sequence is 15 residues long. The germline CDR1 and CDR2 sequences are SQVTM and ANQGSEA. Trimming pared 7 bases from V and 0 bases from J, leaving 15 bases between. TCRdb recomputed calls from the 5' RACE reads with MiXCR, one row per CDR3 protein. The table includes around 1.7 million distinct CDR3 sequences, roughly 35% detected once. With regard to this clonotype: Antigen unknown.

V usage is TRBV29-1 and J usage is TRBJ2-2; tentative D call: TRBD1 (6 bases). The origin of this receptor is a newborn girl in good health. Sequenced: cord blood. The CDR3: CSARGAGANTGELFF. CDR3 bases: TGCAGCGCCCGAGGGGCAGGGGCGAACACCGGGGAGCTGTTTTTT.